This is a list of T cell receptor beta chains from one sample in a study of CD8 T cells in Susac syndrome. TCRdb re-derived calls from the immunoSEQ multiplex PCR reads in MiXCR, one entry per CDR3 protein. The sample has a few hundred thousand distinct CDR3 sequences; approximately 95% are singletons. The specimen sequenced was CD4+ T cells from PBMCs. The receptors here all came from a human donor with multiple sclerosis. Each CDR3 is given with its conserved first and last residue. Fields, in order: D gene, J gene, V gene, clone size, CDR3 length, CDR3 DNA, CDR3 protein. A D gene is named only where the DNA matches it firmly. Clone size is stated in some rows and not others, as once, few, many or a class when expanded.

d_call: NA
j_call: TRBJ2-7
v_call: TRBV25-1
clone_size: NA
cdr3_length: 14
cdr3_nt: TGTGCCAGCAGTGAATATAGGGGCACATACGAGCAGTACTTC
cdr3_aa: CASSEYRGTYEQYF

d_call: NA
j_call: TRBJ2-5
v_call: TRBV5-1
clone_size: many
cdr3_length: 11
cdr3_nt: TGTGCCAGCAGCTACCAAGAGACCCAGTACTTC
cdr3_aa: CASSYQETQYF

d_call: NA
j_call: TRBJ1-5
v_call: TRBV30
clone_size: NA
cdr3_length: 14
cdr3_nt: TGTGCCTGGAGTTTGGGGCACGGCAATCAGCCCCAGCATTTT
cdr3_aa: CAWSLGHGNQPQHF

d_call: NA
j_call: TRBJ2-1
v_call: TRBV3-1
clone_size: NA
cdr3_length: 16
cdr3_nt: TGTGCCAGCAGCCAGAGCCGCGCGCCAGGCTACAATGAGCAGTTCTTC
cdr3_aa: CASSQSRAPGYNEQFF

d_call: NA
j_call: TRBJ2-2
v_call: TRBV30
clone_size: NA
cdr3_length: 16
cdr3_nt: TGTGCCTGGAGTGATCTTTGGGGGGAAGGCACCGGGGAGCTGTTTTTT
cdr3_aa: CAWSDLWGEGTGELFF

d_call: NA
j_call: TRBJ2-7
v_call: TRBV29-1
clone_size: NA
cdr3_length: 12
cdr3_nt: TGCAGCGTTGAAGATCCGACAGATAGGCAGTACTTC
cdr3_aa: CSVEDPTDRQYF

d_call: NA
j_call: TRBJ2-7
v_call: TRBV5-1
clone_size: NA
cdr3_length: 15
cdr3_nt: TGCGCCAGCAGCGTGGTGGTCGGCACGGCCTACGAGCAGTACTTC
cdr3_aa: CASSVVVGTAYEQYF

d_call: NA
j_call: TRBJ2-5
v_call: TRBV29-1
clone_size: NA
cdr3_length: 13
cdr3_nt: TGCAGCGTTGATCATATTGGGGAAGAGACCCAGTACTTC
cdr3_aa: CSVDHIGEETQYF

d_call: NA
j_call: TRBJ2-1
v_call: TRBV19
clone_size: NA
cdr3_length: 13
cdr3_nt: TGTGCCAGTCTGAGGTTGATCGGCGGTGAGCAGTTCTTC
cdr3_aa: CASLRLIGGEQFF

d_call: TRBD2
j_call: TRBJ2-1
v_call: TRBV3-1
clone_size: NA
cdr3_length: 15
cdr3_nt: TGTGCCAGCAGCCAGGGGCTAGCGGTGATGAATGAGCAGTTCTTC
cdr3_aa: CASSQGLAVMNEQFF

d_call: TRBD1
j_call: TRBJ1-2
v_call: TRBV27
clone_size: NA
cdr3_length: 14
cdr3_nt: TGTGCCAGCAGTCTGGGACAGTTTGGCTATGGCTACACCTTC
cdr3_aa: CASSLGQFGYGYTF

d_call: NA
j_call: TRBJ2-2
v_call: TRBV29-1
clone_size: NA
cdr3_length: 14
cdr3_nt: TGCAGCGCCGGGGCTGGGGGAGCGATCGGGGAGCTGTTTTTT
cdr3_aa: CSAGAGGAIGELFF

d_call: NA
j_call: TRBJ2-5
v_call: TRBV20-1
clone_size: NA
cdr3_length: 15
cdr3_nt: TGCAGTGCTAGTATCTTGCGGGGCCCCGGAGAGACCCAGTACTTC
cdr3_aa: CSASILRGPGETQYF

d_call: NA
j_call: TRBJ2-1
v_call: TRBV20-1
clone_size: NA
cdr3_length: 12
cdr3_nt: TGCAGTGCCGAGGGACTGCACAATGAGCAGTTCTTC
cdr3_aa: CSAEGLHNEQFF

d_call: TRBD2
j_call: TRBJ2-5
v_call: TRBV29-1
clone_size: NA
cdr3_length: 15
cdr3_nt: TGCAGCGTTGAGGGGAGCGGGGGGGCCCCAGAGACCCAGTACTTC
cdr3_aa: CSVEGSGGAPETQYF

d_call: TRBD1
j_call: TRBJ2-3
v_call: TRBV27
clone_size: NA
cdr3_length: 16
cdr3_nt: TGTGCCAGCAGTTTAGGGGACAGGGTGCAAGTATATACGCAGTATTTT
cdr3_aa: CASSLGDRVQVYTQYF

d_call: NA
j_call: TRBJ2-1
v_call: TRBV6-6
clone_size: NA
cdr3_length: 13
cdr3_nt: TGTGCCAGCAGTTACAACAGAAACAATGAGCAGTTCTTC
cdr3_aa: CASSYNRNNEQFF

d_call: NA
j_call: TRBJ1-2
v_call: TRBV20-1
clone_size: NA
cdr3_length: 15
cdr3_nt: TGCAGTGCATCCGGGACAAACTCGAGTAACTATGGCTACACCTTC
cdr3_aa: CSASGTNSSNYGYTF

d_call: TRBD2
j_call: TRBJ2-5
v_call: TRBV5-1
clone_size: NA
cdr3_length: 14
cdr3_nt: TGCGCCAGCAGCACACTAGCGGGGGGAGAGACCCAGTACTTC
cdr3_aa: CASSTLAGGETQYF

d_call: TRBD1
j_call: TRBJ1-1
v_call: TRBV12-3/TRBV12-4
clone_size: NA
cdr3_length: 15
cdr3_nt: TGTGCCAGCAGTGAATGGACAGGATCGAACACTGAAGCTTTCTTT
cdr3_aa: CASSEWTGSNTEAFF

d_call: NA
j_call: TRBJ2-3
v_call: TRBV20-1
clone_size: NA
cdr3_length: 13
cdr3_nt: TGCAGTGCGAACGGGGCGAGCACAGATACGCAGTATTTT
cdr3_aa: CSANGASTDTQYF

d_call: TRBD1
j_call: TRBJ2-1
v_call: TRBV7-7
clone_size: NA
cdr3_length: 15
cdr3_nt: TGTGCTAGCAGCACACAGGGGGCTAGCTACAATGAGCAGTTCTTC
cdr3_aa: CASSTQGASYNEQFF

d_call: NA
j_call: TRBJ2-3
v_call: TRBV5-1
clone_size: NA
cdr3_length: 15
cdr3_nt: TGCGCCAGCAGCTTATCACGGGGGGACAGAGATACGCAGTATTTT
cdr3_aa: CASSLSRGDRDTQYF

d_call: NA
j_call: TRBJ1-1
v_call: TRBV20-1
clone_size: NA
cdr3_length: 14
cdr3_nt: TGCAGTGCTACTATAAGGGGAGGGAACACTGAAGCTTTCTTT
cdr3_aa: CSATIRGGNTEAFF

d_call: NA
j_call: TRBJ2-7
v_call: TRBV3-1
clone_size: NA
cdr3_length: 13
cdr3_nt: TGTGCCAGCAGCCCGACAGCGTCCTACGAGCAGTACTTC
cdr3_aa: CASSPTASYEQYF

d_call: NA
j_call: TRBJ1-2
v_call: TRBV29-1
clone_size: NA
cdr3_length: 14
cdr3_nt: TGCAGCGTTGGGTCAACTCCCAACTGGTATGGCTACACCTTC
cdr3_aa: CSVGSTPNWYGYTF

d_call: NA
j_call: TRBJ2-5
v_call: TRBV9
clone_size: NA
cdr3_length: 15
cdr3_nt: TGTGCCAGCAGCGTATCAGGGGGGCCTTGGGAGACCCAGTACTTC
cdr3_aa: CASSVSGGPWETQYF

d_call: NA
j_call: TRBJ1-2
v_call: TRBV20-1
clone_size: NA
cdr3_length: 15
cdr3_nt: TGCAGTGCTAGAGATGTGGAGGGCATTGACTATGGCTACACCTTC
cdr3_aa: CSARDVEGIDYGYTF

d_call: NA
j_call: TRBJ2-3
v_call: TRBV29-1
clone_size: NA
cdr3_length: 14
cdr3_nt: TGCAGCGTGGTATCGGGGGCCTCAACAGATACGCAGTATTTT
cdr3_aa: CSVVSGASTDTQYF

d_call: NA
j_call: TRBJ2-2
v_call: TRBV5-4
clone_size: NA
cdr3_length: 16
cdr3_nt: TGTGCCAGCAGCTCCGGGACAAATGCGAACACCGGGGAGCTGTTTTTT
cdr3_aa: CASSSGTNANTGELFF

d_call: NA
j_call: TRBJ2-5
v_call: TRBV5-1
clone_size: NA
cdr3_length: 14
cdr3_nt: TGCGCCAGCAGCCTCGGGGCCACCGGTGAGACCCAGTACTTC
cdr3_aa: CASSLGATGETQYF

d_call: NA
j_call: TRBJ1-2
v_call: TRBV20-1
clone_size: NA
cdr3_length: 12
cdr3_nt: TGCAGTGCTACCGGGGGGGACTATGGCTACACCTTC
cdr3_aa: CSATGGDYGYTF

d_call: NA
j_call: TRBJ2-1
v_call: TRBV29-1
clone_size: once
cdr3_length: 12
cdr3_nt: TGCAGCGTTGTCATAACCTACAATGAGCAGTTCTTC
cdr3_aa: CSVVITYNEQFF

d_call: NA
j_call: TRBJ1-5
v_call: TRBV27
clone_size: NA
cdr3_length: 14
cdr3_nt: TGTGCCAGCAGTAGGGGACAAGGAGAGCAGCCCCAGCATTTT
cdr3_aa: CASSRGQGEQPQHF

d_call: TRBD1
j_call: TRBJ1-6
v_call: TRBV20-1
clone_size: NA
cdr3_length: 15
cdr3_nt: TGCAGTGCTAGAGGTCAGGGACAGGATAATTCACCCCTCCACTTT
cdr3_aa: CSARGQGQDNSPLHF

d_call: NA
j_call: TRBJ2-3
v_call: TRBV3-1
clone_size: NA
cdr3_length: 12
cdr3_nt: TGTGCCAGCAGCCAAGAAGGGACGAAGGAGTATTTT
cdr3_aa: CASSQEGTKEYF

d_call: TRBD1
j_call: TRBJ2-7
v_call: TRBV19
clone_size: NA
cdr3_length: 16
cdr3_nt: TGTGCCAGTAGTCCGGAGACCGGGACAGGGGGAATCGAGCAGTACTTC
cdr3_aa: CASSPETGTGGIEQYF

d_call: NA
j_call: TRBJ1-2
v_call: TRBV12-3/TRBV12-4
clone_size: NA
cdr3_length: 14
cdr3_nt: TGTGCCAGCAGTTCCGGCCGCGCCGGCTATGGCTACACCTTC
cdr3_aa: CASSSGRAGYGYTF

d_call: TRBD1
j_call: TRBJ2-7
v_call: TRBV20-1
clone_size: NA
cdr3_length: 13
cdr3_nt: TGCAGTGCTAGAGGACAGGGGGGTAGGGAGCAGTACTTC
cdr3_aa: CSARGQGGREQYF

d_call: NA
j_call: TRBJ1-2
v_call: TRBV18
clone_size: NA
cdr3_length: 13
cdr3_nt: TGTGCCAGCCACGCCGAGGGTGACTATGGCTACACCTTC
cdr3_aa: CASHAEGDYGYTF

d_call: NA
j_call: TRBJ1-6
v_call: TRBV29-1
clone_size: NA
cdr3_length: 13
cdr3_nt: TGCAGCGTTGAAGTGTCGGGGGGCTCACCCCTCCACTTT
cdr3_aa: CSVEVSGGSPLHF

d_call: TRBD1
j_call: TRBJ1-1
v_call: TRBV30
clone_size: NA
cdr3_length: 13
cdr3_nt: TGTGCCTGGAGTGTAGGCGGACAGGTCGAAGCTTTCTTT
cdr3_aa: CAWSVGGQVEAFF